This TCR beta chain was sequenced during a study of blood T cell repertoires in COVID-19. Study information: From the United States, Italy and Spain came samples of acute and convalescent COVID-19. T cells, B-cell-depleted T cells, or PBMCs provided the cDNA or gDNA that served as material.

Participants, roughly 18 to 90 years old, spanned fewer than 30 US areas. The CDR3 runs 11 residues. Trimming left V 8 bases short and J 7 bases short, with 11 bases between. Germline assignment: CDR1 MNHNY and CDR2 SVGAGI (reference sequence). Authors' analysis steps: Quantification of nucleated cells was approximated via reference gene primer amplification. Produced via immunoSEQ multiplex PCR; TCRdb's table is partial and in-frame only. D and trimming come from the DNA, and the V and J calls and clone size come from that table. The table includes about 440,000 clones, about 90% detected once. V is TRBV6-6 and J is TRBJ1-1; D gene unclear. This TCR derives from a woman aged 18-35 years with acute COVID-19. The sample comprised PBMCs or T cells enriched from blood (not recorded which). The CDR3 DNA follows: TGTGCCAGCTCTGGGTCGGGTGAAGCTTTCTTT. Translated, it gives CASSGSGEAFF.